Reported below is one TCR beta chain. The antigen is unknown. The data were obtained in a study of cytomegalovirus exposure and HLA in healthy donors. Overall study results and limits: Clonal expansion was found to be greater in HLA-associated TCR beta chains than in equally common others in a later analysis.

It was with 60 Vbeta and 13 Jbeta primers that the PCR ran. Produced via immunoSEQ multiplex PCR; TCRdb's table is partial and in-frame only. The data contain approximately 140,000 clones, about 77% of them singletons. The CDR3 has 14 residues. V lost 8 bases to trimming and J lost 3 bases, with 14 bases between them. Germline V gives CDR1 MNHNS, CDR2 SASEGT. This chain uses TRBV6-1 with TRBJ1-5; a weak D match, TRBD1 (6 bases). This TCR was recovered from a female donor in good health and CMV-seronegative. The material sequenced was PBMCs. CDR3: CASSETGHNQPQHF. In DNA form, the CDR3 reads TGTGCCAGCTCCGAGACAGGACACAATCAGCCCCAGCATTTT.